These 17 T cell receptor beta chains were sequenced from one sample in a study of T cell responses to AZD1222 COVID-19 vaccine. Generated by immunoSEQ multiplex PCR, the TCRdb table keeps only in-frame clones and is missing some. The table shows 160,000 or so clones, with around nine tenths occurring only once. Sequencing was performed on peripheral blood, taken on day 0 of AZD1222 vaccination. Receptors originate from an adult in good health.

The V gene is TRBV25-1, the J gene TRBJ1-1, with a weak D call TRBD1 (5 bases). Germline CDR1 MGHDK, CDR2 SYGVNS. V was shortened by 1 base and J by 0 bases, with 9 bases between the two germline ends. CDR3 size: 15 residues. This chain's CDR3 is CASSEFGTVNTEAFF. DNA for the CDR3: TGTGCCAGCAGTGAATTCGGGACCGTGAACACTGAAGCTTTCTTT.

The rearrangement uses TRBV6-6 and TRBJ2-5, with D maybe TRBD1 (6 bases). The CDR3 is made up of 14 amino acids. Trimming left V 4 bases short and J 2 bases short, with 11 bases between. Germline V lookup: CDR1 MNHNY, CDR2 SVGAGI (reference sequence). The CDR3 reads CASSSPGQQETQYF. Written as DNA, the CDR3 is TGTGCCAGCAGTTCCCCGGGACAACAAGAGACCCAGTACTTC.

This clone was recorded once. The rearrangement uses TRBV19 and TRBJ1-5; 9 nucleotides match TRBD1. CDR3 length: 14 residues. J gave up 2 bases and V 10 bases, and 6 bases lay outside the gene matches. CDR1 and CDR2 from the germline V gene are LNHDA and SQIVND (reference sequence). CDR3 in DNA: TGTGCCACTCGGGACAGGGACGGCAATCAGCCCCAGCATTTT. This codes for CATRDRDGNQPQHF.

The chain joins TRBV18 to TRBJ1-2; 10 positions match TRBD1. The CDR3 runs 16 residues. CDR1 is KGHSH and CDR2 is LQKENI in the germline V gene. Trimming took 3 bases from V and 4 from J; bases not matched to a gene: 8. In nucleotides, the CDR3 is TGTGCCAGCTCACCGACTGGGACAGGGGCCGGCTATGGCTACACCTTC. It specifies CASSPTGTGAGYGYTF.

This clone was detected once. The CDR3 spells CASSPSPRSSYNEQFF. CDR3 DNA: TGTGCCAGCAGCCCAAGTCCTAGAAGCTCCTACAATGAGCAGTTCTTC. V is TRBV7-8 and J is TRBJ2-1; D ambiguous. V lost 5 bases and J lost 0, with 14 bases in between. Germline-derived CDR1 and CDR2 are SGHVS and FQNEAQ. The CDR3 length is 16 residues.

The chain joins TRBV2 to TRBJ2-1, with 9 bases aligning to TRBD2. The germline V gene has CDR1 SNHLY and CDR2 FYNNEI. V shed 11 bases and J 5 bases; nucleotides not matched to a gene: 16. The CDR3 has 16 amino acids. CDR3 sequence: CASPSSGLASNNEQFF. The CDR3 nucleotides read TGTGCCTCACCCTCAAGTGGACTAGCGAGCAACAATGAGCAGTTCTTC.

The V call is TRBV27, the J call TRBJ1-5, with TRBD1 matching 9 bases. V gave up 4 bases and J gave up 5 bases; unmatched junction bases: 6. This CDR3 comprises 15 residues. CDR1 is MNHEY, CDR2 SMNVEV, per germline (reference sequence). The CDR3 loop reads CASSSDRGGDQPQHF. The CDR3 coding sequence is TGTGCCAGCAGTTCGGACAGGGGAGGCGATCAGCCCCAGCATTTT.

The CDR3 loop reads CASSLRGAGSTDTQYF. The CDR3 DNA reads as TGTGCCAGCAGCTTACGCGGGGCTGGGTCCACAGATACGCAGTATTTT. The chain recombines TRBV7-3 with TRBJ2-3; weak D call: TRBD2 (6 bases). This CDR3 region has 16 residues. Germline V lookup: CDR1 SGHTA, CDR2 FQGTGA. With 2 bases removed from V and 2 bases from J, the gap between germline ends came to 14 bases.

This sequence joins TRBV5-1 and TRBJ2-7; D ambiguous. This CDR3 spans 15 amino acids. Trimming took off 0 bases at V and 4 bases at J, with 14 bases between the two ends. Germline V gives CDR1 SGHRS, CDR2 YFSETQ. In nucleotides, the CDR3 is TGCGCCAGCAGCTTGGTGCCCCCTGGCTTGTACGAGCAGTACTTC. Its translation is CASSLVPPGLYEQYF.

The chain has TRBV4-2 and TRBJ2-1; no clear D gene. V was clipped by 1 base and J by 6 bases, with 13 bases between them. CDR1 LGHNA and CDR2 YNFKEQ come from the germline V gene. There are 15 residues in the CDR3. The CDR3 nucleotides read TGTGCCAGCAGCCAAGGACTCTCCCGATTCAATGAGCAGTTCTTC. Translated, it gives CASSQGLSRFNEQFF.

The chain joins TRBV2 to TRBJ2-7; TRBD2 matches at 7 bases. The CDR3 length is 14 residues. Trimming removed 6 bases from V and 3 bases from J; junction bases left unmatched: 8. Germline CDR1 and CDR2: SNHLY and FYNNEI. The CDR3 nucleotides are TGTGCCAGCAGGGGAGGGCCGTTTAACTACGAGCAGTACTTC. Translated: CASRGGPFNYEQYF.

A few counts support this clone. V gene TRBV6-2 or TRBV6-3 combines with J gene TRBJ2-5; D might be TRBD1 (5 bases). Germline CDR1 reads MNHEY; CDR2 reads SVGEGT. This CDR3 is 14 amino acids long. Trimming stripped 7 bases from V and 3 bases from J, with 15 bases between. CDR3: CASTPWGSKETQYF. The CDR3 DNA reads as TGTGCCAGCACCCCGTGGGGCAGTAAAGAGACCCAGTACTTC.

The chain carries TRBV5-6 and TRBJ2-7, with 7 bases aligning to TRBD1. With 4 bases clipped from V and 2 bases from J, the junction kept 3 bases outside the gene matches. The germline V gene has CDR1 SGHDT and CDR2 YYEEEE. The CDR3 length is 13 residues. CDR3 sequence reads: CASSRDRAYEQYF. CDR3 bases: TGTGCCAGCAGCCGAGACAGGGCCTACGAGCAGTACTTC.

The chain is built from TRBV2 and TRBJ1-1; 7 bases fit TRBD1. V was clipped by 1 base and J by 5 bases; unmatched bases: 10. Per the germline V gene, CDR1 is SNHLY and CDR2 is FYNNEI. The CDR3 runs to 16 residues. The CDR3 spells CASSEGLDRVFTEAFF. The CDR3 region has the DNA TGTGCCAGCAGTGAAGGTCTAGACAGGGTTTTTACTGAAGCTTTCTTT.

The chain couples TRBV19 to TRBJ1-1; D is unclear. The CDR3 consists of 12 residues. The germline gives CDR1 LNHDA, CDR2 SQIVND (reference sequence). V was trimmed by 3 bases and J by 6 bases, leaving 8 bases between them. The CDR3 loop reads CASSIAGAEAFF. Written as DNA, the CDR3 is TGTGCCAGTAGTATCGCAGGAGCTGAAGCTTTCTTT.

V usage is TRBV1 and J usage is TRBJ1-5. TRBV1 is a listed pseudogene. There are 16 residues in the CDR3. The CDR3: CTSSQESRRGYQPQHF. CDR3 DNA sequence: TGCACCAGCAGCCAAGAAAGTCGGAGGGGGTATCAGCCCCAGCATTTT.

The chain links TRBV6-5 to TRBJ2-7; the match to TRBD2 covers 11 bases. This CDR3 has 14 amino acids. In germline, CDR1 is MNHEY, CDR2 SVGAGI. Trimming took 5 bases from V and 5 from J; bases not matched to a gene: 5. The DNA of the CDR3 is TGTGCCAGCAGTCTAGCGGGGGGTTTACACGAGCAGTACTTC. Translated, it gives CASSLAGGLHEQYF.